This T cell receptor (beta chain) originates from a study of T-cell reconstitution after alpha-beta-depleted transplantation in children. This clonotype has at least ten counts. V shed 5 bases, J shed 0 bases, and the junction held 9 bases outside the gene matches. The germline CDR1 and CDR2 sequences are MNHEY and SVGAGI. This CDR3 has 16 amino acids. For TCRbeta, the library was prepared with unique molecular identifiers. TCRdb used MiXCR to reprocess the PCR reads, holding one entry per CDR3 protein. This table has 150,000 to 200,000 distinct CDR3 sequences, about 6.3% appearing once. This TCR came from a human donor who donated a stem cell graft to a child with Wiskott-Aldrich syndrome. The sample in question was PBMCs from the stem cell graft donor, obtained from the stem cell graft. The chain uses TRBV6-5 and TRBJ2-5; 7 bases line up with TRBD2. DNA of the CDR3: TGTGCCAGCAGTCACGGGAGCGGGAAATACCAAGAGACCCAGTACTTC. Protein sequence: CASSHGSGKYQETQYF.